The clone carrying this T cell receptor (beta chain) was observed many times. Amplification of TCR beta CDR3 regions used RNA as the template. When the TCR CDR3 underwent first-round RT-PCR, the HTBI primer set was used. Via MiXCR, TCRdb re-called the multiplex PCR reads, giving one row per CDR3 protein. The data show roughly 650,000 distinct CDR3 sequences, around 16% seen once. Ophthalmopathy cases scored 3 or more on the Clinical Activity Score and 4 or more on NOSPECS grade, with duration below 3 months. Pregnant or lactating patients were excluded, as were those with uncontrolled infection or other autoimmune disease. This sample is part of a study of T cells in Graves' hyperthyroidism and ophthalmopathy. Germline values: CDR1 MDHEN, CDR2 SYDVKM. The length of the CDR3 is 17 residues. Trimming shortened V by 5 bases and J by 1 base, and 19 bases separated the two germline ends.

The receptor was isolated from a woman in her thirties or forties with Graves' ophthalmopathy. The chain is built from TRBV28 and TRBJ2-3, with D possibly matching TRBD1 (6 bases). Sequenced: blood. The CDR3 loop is CASSPFWTVRGTDTQYF. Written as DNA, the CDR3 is TGTGCCAGCAGTCCCTTCTGGACAGTCCGAGGCACAGATACGCAGTATTTT.